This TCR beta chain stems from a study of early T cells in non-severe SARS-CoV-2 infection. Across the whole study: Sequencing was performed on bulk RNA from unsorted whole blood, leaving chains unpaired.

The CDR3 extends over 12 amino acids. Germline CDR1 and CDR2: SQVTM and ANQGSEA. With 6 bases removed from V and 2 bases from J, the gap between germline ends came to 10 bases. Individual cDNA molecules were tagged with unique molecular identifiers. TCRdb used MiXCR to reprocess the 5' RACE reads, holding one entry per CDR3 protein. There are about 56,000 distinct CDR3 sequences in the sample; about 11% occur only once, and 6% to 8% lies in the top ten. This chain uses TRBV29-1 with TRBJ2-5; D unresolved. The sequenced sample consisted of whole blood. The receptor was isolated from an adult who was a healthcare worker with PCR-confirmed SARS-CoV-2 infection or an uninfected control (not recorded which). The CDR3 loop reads CSVSPRQETQYF. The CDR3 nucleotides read TGCAGCGTCTCCCCTAGGCAAGAGACCCAGTACTTC.